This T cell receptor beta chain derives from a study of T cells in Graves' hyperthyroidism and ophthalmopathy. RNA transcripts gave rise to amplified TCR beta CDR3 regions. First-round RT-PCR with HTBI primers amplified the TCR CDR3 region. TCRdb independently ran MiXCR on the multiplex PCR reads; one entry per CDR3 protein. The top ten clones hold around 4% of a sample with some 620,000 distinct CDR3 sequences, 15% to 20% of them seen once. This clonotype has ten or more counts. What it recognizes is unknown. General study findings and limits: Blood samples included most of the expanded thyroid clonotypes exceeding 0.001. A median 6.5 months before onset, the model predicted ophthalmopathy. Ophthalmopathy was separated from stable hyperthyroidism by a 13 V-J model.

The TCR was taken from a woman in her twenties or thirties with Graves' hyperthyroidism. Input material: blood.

CDR3 loop: CSVEDRSGSSDTQYF. The CDR3 DNA is TGCAGCGTTGAAGACCGTAGCGGGAGCTCAGATACGCAGTATTTT. The gene calls are TRBV29-1 and TRBJ2-3; 9 nucleotides agree with TRBD2. The CDR3 contains 15 residues. Germline loops: CDR1 SQVTM, CDR2 ANQGSEA. V was pared by 0 bases and J by 4 bases, with 5 bases of the junction left unmatched.